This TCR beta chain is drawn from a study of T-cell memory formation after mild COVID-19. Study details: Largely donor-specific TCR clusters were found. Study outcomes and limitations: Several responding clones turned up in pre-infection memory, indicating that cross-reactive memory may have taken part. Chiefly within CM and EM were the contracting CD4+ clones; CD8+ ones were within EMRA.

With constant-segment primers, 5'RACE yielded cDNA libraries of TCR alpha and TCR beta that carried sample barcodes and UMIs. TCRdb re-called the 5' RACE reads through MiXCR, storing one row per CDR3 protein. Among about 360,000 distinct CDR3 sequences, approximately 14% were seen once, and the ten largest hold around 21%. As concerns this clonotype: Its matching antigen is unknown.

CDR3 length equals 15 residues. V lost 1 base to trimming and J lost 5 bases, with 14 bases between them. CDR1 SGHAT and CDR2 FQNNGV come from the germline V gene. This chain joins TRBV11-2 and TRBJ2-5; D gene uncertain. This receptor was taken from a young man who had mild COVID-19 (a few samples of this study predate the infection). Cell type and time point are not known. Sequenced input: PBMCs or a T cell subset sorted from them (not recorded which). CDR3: CASSLVFSGSETQYF. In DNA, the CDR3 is TGTGCCAGCAGCTTAGTATTTTCCGGGTCGGAGACCCAGTACTTC. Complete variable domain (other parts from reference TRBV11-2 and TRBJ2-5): EAGVAQSPRYKIIEKRQSVAFWCNPISGHATLYWYQQILGQGPKLLIQFQNNGVVDDSQLPKDRFSAERLKGVDSTLKIQPAKLEDSAVYLCASSLVFSGSETQYFGPGTRLLVL.